These 12 T cell receptor beta chains were all obtained from the same sample, sequenced in a study of blood T cell repertoires in COVID-19 (dated by TCRdb to 2018 to 2020). Library construction relied on the immunoSEQ multiplex PCR assay. The clones in this table, taken by TCRdb from immuneACCESS, are in-frame only. Not every clone is retained; where verified, under half of the shortfall comes from an unresolved V gene, and the cause of the rest is unknown. The sample contains approximately 430,000 clones, 86% of them found a single time. The ten largest account for 1.4% of the sample. The specimen sequenced was peripheral blood. The receptors stem from a woman under 40 with active or convalescent COVID-19.

The rearrangement links TRBV20-1 to TRBJ2-7, with 7 bases fitting TRBD2. V shed 3 bases and J 3 bases; nucleotides not matched to a gene: 11. Germline CDR1 is DFQATT and CDR2 is SNEGSKA (reference sequence). The CDR3 totals 15 residues. The CDR3 sequence: CSASERGAPVYEQYF. The CDR3 bases are TGCAGTGCTAGTGAGCGGGGAGCTCCAGTCTACGAGCAGTACTTC.

CDR3 sequence (DNA): TGTGCCAGTAGTATTGATGGCGGTGACTACGAGCAGTACTTC. The encoded protein is CASSIDGGDYEQYF. The chain has TRBV19 and TRBJ2-7; D uncertain. There are 14 residues in the CDR3. V gave up 3 bases and J gave up 3 bases, with 12 bases separating them. The germline V gene has CDR1 LNHDA and CDR2 SQIVND (reference sequence).

This chain links TRBV6-1 with TRBJ1-2; TRBD1 agrees at 8 bases. The CDR3 is 17 amino acids. V was clipped by 3 bases and J by 6 bases; unmatched bases: 15. Looked up from germline, CDR1 is MNHNS and CDR2 is SASEGT. This CDR3 is CASSDPSSGGGGNGYTF. The DNA of the CDR3 is TGTGCCAGCAGTGACCCCTCCTCAGGGGGCGGAGGAAATGGCTACACCTTC.

The chain couples TRBV5-1 to TRBJ2-3; weak D call: TRBD2 (6 bases). CDR3 length: 15 residues. Germline V gene lookup returns CDR1 SGHRS and CDR2 YFSETQ. With 1 base removed from V and 3 bases from J, the gap between germline ends came to 12 bases. Here the CDR3 DNA reads TGCGCCAGCAGCTTGTGGGACTTAAGGACAGATACGCAGTATTTT. It specifies CASSLWDLRTDTQYF.

The rearrangement uses TRBV16 and TRBJ1-4, with D possibly being TRBD1 (5 bases). Germline V gene data show CDR1 as KGHSY and CDR2 as FQNENV. CDR3 size: 14 residues. V lost 0 bases to trimming and J lost 8 bases, with 10 bases between them. CDR3 sequence reads: CASSQSNPGEKLFF. Written as DNA, the CDR3 is TGTGCCAGCAGCCAATCGAACCCAGGGGAAAAACTGTTTTTT.

This chain uses TRBV4-1 with TRBJ1-2; 8 nucleotides line up with TRBD1. CDR3 length equals 17 residues. Trimming took 3 bases from V and 4 from J; bases not matched to a gene: 13. CDR1 and CDR2 from the germline V gene are MGHRA and YSYEKL. As DNA, the CDR3 is TGCGCCAGCAGCCAGCAAGATGGGGACAGGTTAAGCTATGGCTACACCTTC. Amino acid sequence: CASSQQDGDRLSYGYTF.

The chain links TRBV11-3 to TRBJ1-1; TRBD1 might be the D (5 bases). CDR1 is SGHNT and CDR2 is YENEEA in the germline V gene. V was shortened by 3 bases and J by 0 bases, with 8 bases between the two germline ends. This CDR3 is built from 14 residues. CDR3 protein: CASSLDTLNTEAFF. CDR3 nucleotide sequence: TGTGCCAGCAGCTTGGACACCCTGAACACTGAAGCTTTCTTT.

V and J are TRBV7-6 and TRBJ1-2; D is ambiguous. CDR1 SGHVS and CDR2 FNYEAQ come from the germline V gene. CDR3 length: 15 amino acids. The V end was cut by 5 bases, the J end by 3 bases, with 16 bases between. The CDR3 DNA sequence: TGTGCCAGCAGCCCTGAAGGCAGGCGGGACTATGGCTACACCTTC. Protein sequence: CASSPEGRRDYGYTF.

Written as DNA, the CDR3 is TGCAGTGCTCCGGCGGGAGGGACCCAGTACTTC. Its protein is CSAPAGGTQYF. The chain combines TRBV20-1 with TRBJ2-5, with TRBD2 matching over 8 bases. Trimming took 5 bases from V and 7 from J; bases not matched to a gene: 3. Germline V lookup: CDR1 DFQATT, CDR2 SNEGSKA (reference sequence). This CDR3 region has 11 residues.

This clone showed up just a few times. Other DNA sequences in the sample encode the same CDR3. This rearrangement joins TRBV3-1 (or the pseudogene TRBV3-2) to TRBJ1-2; perhaps TRBD1 as D (6 bases). V was shortened by 4 bases and J by 7 bases, with 13 bases between the two germline ends. The V gene's germline CDR1 is LGHDT and CDR2 YNNKEL (reference sequence). This CDR3 has 13 residues. This chain's CDR3 is CASSPRQASGYTF. The CDR3 DNA reads as TGTGCCAGCAGCCCCAGACAGGCTAGTGGCTACACCTTC.

The CDR3 region is CASSHGDRKNQPQHF. CDR3 coding DNA: TGCGCCAGCAGCCACGGAGACAGGAAGAATCAGCCCCAGCATTTT. J is TRBJ1-5 and V is TRBV10-2, with a tentative D call TRBD1 (6 bases). This CDR3 region has 15 residues. Germline CDR1 reads WSHSY; CDR2 reads SAAADI. V was clipped by 6 bases and J by 4 bases, with 16 bases between them.

V is TRBV7-6 and J is TRBJ2-1; the match to TRBD1 covers 9 bases. Germline-derived CDR1 and CDR2 are SGHVS and FNYEAQ. CDR3 size: 16 residues. V dropped 5 bases and J dropped 8; count of bases not matched to a gene: 13. The CDR3 DNA follows: TGTGCCAGCAGCCCAGAACCGGGACAGGGTCCCTATGAGCAGTTCTTC. This sequence encodes CASSPEPGQGPYEQFF. Supplemented by reference TRBV7-6 and TRBJ2-1, the full variable domain reads GAGVSQSPRYKVTKRGQDVALRCDPISGHVSLYWYRQALGQGPEFLTYFNYEAQQDKSGLPNDRFSAERPEGSISTLTIQRTEQRDSAMYRCASSPEPGQGPYEQFFGPGTRLTVL.